The TCR beta chain described here comes from a study of cytomegalovirus exposure and HLA in healthy donors. Turning to the study itself: HLA-typed donors contributed about 85 million unique TCRs, which were held in an early data release. In terms of ancestry, the Caucasian-associated cluster contained 81% of the 350 to 450 genotyped donors.

The primer mix had 60 Vbeta and 13 Jbeta primers. Here immunoSEQ multiplex PCR was the method, and the copy in TCRdb shows in-frame clones only, minus some. The table has about 60,000 clones, around 70% seen once. Concerning this clone itself: Antigen unknown. The junction does not match germline at one end; this may be a read error. Within the sample, other DNA sequences also encode this same CDR3.

Points from the study as a whole: Many donors carried some public TCRs, although rarity characterized most TCR sequences.

From germline, CDR1 is LGHNT and CDR2 FRNRAP. This CDR3 is built from 20 residues. Though probably carrying unrecorded immune exposures, donors were nominally healthy at sampling. This chain connects TRBV12-5 to TRBJ2-2, with 16 nucleotides matching TRBD2. The sequence was collected from a woman aged 55-70 years in good health and CMV-seropositive. The sequencing input was PBMCs. The chain's CDR3 is CASGSSPGLAGGGSTGELFF. Written as DNA, the CDR3 is TGCGCTAGTGGTAGCTCACCGGGACTAGCGGGGGGGGGTAGCACCGGGGAGCTGTTTTTT.